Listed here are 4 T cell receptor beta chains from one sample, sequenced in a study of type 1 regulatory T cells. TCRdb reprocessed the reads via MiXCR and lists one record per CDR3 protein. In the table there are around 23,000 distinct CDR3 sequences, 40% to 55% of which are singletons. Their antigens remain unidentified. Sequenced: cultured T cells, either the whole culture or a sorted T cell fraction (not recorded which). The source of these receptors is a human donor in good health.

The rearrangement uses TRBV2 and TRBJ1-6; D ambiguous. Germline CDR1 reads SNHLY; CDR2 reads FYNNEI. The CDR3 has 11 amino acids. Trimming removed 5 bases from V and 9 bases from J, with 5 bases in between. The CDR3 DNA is TGTGCCAGCAGTCGGCTTTCACCCCTCCACTTT. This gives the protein CASSRLSPLHF.

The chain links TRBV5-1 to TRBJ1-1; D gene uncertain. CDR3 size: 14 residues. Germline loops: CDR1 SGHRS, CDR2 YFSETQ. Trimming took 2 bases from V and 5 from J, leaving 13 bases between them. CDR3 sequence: CASSFRALGTEAFF. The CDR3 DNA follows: TGCGCCAGCAGCTTCCGGGCCTTAGGGACTGAAGCTTTCTTT.

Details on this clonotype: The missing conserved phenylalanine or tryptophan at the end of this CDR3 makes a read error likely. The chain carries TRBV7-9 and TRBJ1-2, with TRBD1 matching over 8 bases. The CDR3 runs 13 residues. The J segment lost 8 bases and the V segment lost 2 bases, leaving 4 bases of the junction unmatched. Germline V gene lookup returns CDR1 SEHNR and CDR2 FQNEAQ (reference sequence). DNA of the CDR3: TGTGCCAGCAGCTTACAAGGACAGGGAGGCTACACCCTC. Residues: CASSLQGQGGYTL.

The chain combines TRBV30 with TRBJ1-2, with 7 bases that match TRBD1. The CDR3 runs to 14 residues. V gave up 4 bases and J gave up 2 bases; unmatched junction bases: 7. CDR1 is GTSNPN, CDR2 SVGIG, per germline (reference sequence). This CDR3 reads CAWTRQGLNYGYTF. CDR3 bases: TGTGCCTGGACCAGACAGGGCCTCAACTATGGCTACACCTTC.